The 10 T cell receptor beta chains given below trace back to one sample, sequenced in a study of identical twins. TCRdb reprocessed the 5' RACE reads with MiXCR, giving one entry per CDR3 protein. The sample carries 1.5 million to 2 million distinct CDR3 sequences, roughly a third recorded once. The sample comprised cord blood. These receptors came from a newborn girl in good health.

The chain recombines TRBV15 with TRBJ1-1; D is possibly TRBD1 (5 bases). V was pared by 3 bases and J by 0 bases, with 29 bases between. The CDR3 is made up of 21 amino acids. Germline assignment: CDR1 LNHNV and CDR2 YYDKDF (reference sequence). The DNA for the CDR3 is TGTGCCACCAGCAGCCCTCCCCGGTTGGGATTACAGGAGGTGGTGAACACTGAAGCTTTCTTT. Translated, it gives CATSSPPRLGLQEVVNTEAFF.

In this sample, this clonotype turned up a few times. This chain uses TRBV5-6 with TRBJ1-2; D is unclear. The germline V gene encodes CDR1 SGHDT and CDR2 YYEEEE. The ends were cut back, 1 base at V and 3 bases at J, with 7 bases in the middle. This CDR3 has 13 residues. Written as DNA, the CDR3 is TGTGCCAGCAGCTTGCCAAGGTACTATGGCTACACCTTC. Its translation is CASSLPRYYGYTF.

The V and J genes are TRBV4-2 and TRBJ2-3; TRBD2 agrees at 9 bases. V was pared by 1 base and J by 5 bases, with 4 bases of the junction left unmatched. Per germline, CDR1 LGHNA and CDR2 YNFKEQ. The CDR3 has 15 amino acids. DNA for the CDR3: TGTGCCAGCAGCCAAGTGACTAGCGGCCTAGATACGCAGTATTTT. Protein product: CASSQVTSGLDTQYF.

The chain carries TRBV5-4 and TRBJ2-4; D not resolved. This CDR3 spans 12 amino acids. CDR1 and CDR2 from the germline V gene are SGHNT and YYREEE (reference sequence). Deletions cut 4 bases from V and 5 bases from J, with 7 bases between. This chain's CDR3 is CASSAGENIQYF. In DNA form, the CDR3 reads TGTGCCAGCAGCGCCGGAGAAAACATTCAGTACTTC. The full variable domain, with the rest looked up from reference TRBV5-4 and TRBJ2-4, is ETGVTQSPTHLIKTRGQQVTLRCSSQSGHNTVSWYQQALGQGPQFIFQYYREEENGRGNFPPRFSGLQFPNYSSELNVNALELDDSALYLCASSAGENIQYFGAGTRLSVL.

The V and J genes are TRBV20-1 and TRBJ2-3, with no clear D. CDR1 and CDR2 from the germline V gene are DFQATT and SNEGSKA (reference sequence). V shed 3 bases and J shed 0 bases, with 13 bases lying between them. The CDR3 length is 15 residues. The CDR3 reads CSASLRGASTDTQYF. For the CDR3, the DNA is TGCAGTGCTAGCCTCCGCGGAGCTAGCACAGATACGCAGTATTTT.

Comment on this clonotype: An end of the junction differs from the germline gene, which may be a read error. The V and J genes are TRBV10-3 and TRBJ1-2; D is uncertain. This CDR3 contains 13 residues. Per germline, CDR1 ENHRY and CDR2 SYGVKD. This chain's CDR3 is CAIGEGSGYGYTF. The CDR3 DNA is TGTGCCATCGGTGAGGGATCAGGCTATGGCTACACCTTC.

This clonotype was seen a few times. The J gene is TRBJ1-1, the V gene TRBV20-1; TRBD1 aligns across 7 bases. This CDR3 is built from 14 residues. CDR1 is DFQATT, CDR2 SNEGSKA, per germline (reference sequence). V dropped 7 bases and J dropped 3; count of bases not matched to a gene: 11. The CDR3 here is CSVTGDGLDTEAFF. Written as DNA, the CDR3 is TGCAGTGTTACAGGGGACGGTTTGGACACTGAAGCTTTCTTT.

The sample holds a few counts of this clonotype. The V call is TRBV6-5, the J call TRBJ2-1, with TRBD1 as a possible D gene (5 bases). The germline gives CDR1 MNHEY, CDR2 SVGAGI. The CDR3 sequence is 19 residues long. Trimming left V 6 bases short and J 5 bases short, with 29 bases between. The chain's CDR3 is CASRYDSTWGGAKNNEQFF. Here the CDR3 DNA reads TGTGCCAGCAGGTACGACTCGACCTGGGGCGGAGCGAAGAACAATGAGCAGTTCTTC.

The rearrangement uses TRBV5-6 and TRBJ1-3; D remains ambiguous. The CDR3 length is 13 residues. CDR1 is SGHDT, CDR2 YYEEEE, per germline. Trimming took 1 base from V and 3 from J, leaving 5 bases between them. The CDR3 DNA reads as TGTGCCAGCAGCTTGTCCCTTGGAAACACCATATATTTT. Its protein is CASSLSLGNTIYF. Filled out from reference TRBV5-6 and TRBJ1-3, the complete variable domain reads DAGVTQSPTHLIKTRGQQVTLRCSPKSGHDTVSWYQQALGQGPQFIFQYYEEEERQRGNFPDRFSGHQFPNYSSELNVNALLLGDSALYLCASSLSLGNTIYFGEGSWLTVV.

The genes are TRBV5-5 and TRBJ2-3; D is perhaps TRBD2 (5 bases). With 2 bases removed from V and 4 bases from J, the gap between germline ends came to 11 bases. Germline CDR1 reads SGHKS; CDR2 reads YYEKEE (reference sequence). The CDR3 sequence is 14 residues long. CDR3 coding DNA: TGTGCCAGCAGCTTCGCTAGCTGGGCAGATACGCAGTATTTT. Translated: CASSFASWADTQYF. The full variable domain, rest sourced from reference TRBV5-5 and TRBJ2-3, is DAGVTQSPTHLIKTRGQQVTLRCSPISGHKSVSWYQQVLGQGPQFIFQYYEKEERGRGNFPDRFSARQFPNYSSELNVNALLLGDSALYLCASSFASWADTQYFGPGTRLTVL.